What follows are 2 T cell receptor beta chains derived from one specimen sequenced in a study of OX40 agonist ivuxolimab in advanced cancers. Produced via immunoSEQ multiplex PCR; TCRdb's table is partial and in-frame only. The sample consists of 55,000 to 75,000 clones, 87% of them appearing once. The specimen was CD4+ or CD8+ T cells sorted from blood, collected in a trial of the OX40 agonist ivuxolimab. These TCRs come from an adult with an advanced solid tumor such as melanoma, head and neck, liver or kidney cancer.

The rearrangement joins TRBV27 to TRBJ2-2; D possibly uses TRBD1 or TRBD2 (5 bases each). V was trimmed by 8 bases and J by 0 bases, leaving 7 bases between them. The CDR3 totals 13 residues. Looked up from germline, CDR1 is MNHEY and CDR2 is SMNVEV (reference sequence). The CDR3 region has the DNA TGTGCCAGCGGGGGTACGAACACCGGGGAGCTGTTTTTT. It translates to CASGGTNTGELFF.

CDR3 nucleotide sequence: TGTGCCAGTAAGGAAGACAGGGCAATGAACAATGAGCAGTTCTTC. Residues: CASKEDRAMNNEQFF. The chain joins TRBV19 to TRBJ2-1, with TRBD1 identical over 7 bases. The CDR3 has 15 residues. Germline CDR1 is LNHDA and CDR2 is SQIVND (reference sequence). V dropped 7 bases and J dropped 5; count of bases not matched to a gene: 11.